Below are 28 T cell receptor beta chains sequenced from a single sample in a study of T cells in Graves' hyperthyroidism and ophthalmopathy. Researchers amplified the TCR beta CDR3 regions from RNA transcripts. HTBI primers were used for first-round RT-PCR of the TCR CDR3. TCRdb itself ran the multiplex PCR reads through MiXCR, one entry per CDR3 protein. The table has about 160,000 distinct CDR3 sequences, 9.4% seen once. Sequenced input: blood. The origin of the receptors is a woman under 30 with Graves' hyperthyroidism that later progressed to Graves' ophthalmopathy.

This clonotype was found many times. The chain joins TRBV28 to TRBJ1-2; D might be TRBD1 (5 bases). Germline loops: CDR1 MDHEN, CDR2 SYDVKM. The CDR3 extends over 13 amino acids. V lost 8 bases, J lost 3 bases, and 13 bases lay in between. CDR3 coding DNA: TGTGCCAGCCGGCGAGGGGATGACTATGGCTACACCTTC. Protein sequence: CASRRGDDYGYTF.

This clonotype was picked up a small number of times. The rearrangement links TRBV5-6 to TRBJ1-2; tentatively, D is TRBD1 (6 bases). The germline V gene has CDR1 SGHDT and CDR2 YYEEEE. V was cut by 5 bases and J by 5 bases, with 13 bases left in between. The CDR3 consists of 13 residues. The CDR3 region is CASRVEGGYGYTF. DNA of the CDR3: TGTGCCAGCAGGGTCGAGGGGGGTTATGGCTACACCTTC.

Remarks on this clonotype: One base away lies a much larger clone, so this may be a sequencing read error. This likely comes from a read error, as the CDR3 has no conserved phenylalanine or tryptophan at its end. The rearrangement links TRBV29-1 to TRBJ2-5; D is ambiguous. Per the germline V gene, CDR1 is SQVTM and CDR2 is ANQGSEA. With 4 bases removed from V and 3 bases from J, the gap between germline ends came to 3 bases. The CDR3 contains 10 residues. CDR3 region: CSVGEETQYS. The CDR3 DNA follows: TGCAGCGTTGGTGAAGAGACCCAGTACTCC.

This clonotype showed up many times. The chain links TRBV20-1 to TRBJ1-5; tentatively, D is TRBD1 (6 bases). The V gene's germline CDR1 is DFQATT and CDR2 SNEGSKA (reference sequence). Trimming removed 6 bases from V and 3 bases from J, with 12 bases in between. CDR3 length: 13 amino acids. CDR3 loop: CSATTGYNQPQHF. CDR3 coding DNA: TGCAGTGCCACCACAGGGTACAATCAGCCCCAGCATTTT.

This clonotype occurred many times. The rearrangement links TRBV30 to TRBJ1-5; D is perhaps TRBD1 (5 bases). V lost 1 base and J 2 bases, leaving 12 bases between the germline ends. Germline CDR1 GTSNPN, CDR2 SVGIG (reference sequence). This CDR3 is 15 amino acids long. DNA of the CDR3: TGTGCCTGGAGTGGATGGGGGATGGGCAATCAGCCCCAGCATTTT. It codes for CAWSGWGMGNQPQHF.

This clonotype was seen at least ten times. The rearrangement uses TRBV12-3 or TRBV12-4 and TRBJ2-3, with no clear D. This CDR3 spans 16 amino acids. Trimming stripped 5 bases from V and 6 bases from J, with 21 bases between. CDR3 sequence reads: CASSPLRAGPRDTQYF. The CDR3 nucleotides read TGTGCCAGCAGTCCACTTCGGGCAGGTCCACGGGATACGCAGTATTTT.

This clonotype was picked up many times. This CDR3 reads CSARGRGSYGYTF. The CDR3, as DNA: TGCAGTGCTAGGGGCAGGGGGAGCTATGGCTACACCTTC. The rearrangement joins TRBV20-1 to TRBJ1-2, with 7 bases aligning to TRBD1. Germline V gives CDR1 DFQATT, CDR2 SNEGSKA (reference sequence). CDR3 length equals 13 residues. V was pared by 3 bases and J by 4 bases, with 5 bases of the junction left unmatched.

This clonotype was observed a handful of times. CDR3: CASSLSGTGGHNEQFF. The CDR3, as DNA: TGTGCCAGCAGTTTATCCGGGACAGGGGGCCACAATGAGCAGTTCTTC. This chain connects TRBV27 to TRBJ2-1, with 12 bases aligning to TRBD1. Germline-derived CDR1 and CDR2 are MNHEY and SMNVEV (reference sequence). CDR3 length: 16 residues. V shed 0 bases, J shed 5 bases, and the junction held 2 bases outside the gene matches.

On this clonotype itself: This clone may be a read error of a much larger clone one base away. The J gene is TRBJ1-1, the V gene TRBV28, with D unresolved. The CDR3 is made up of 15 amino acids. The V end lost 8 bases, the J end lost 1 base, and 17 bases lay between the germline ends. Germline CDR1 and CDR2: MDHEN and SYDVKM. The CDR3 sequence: CASGPRPGGNTEAFF. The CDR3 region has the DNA TGTGCCAGCGGCCCTCGCCCGGGAGGGAACACTGAAGCTTTCTTT. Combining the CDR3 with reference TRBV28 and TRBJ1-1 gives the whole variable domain DVKVTQSSRYLVKRTGEKVFLECVQDMDHENMFWYRQDPGLGLRLIYFSYDVKMKEKGDIPEGYSVSREKKERFSLILESASTNQTSMYLCASGPRPGGNTEAFFGQGTRLTVV.

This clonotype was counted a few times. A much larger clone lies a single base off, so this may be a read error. The chain's CDR3 is CASSHPLPSDEQFF. CDR3 coding DNA: TGTGCCAGCAGCCACCCCCTCCCTAGCGATGAGCAGTTCTTC. V is TRBV3-1 and J is TRBJ2-1; perhaps TRBD2 as D (6 bases). The V end was cut by 3 bases, the J end by 8 bases, with 14 bases between. This CDR3 has 14 residues. The germline gives CDR1 LGHDT, CDR2 YNNKEL (reference sequence).

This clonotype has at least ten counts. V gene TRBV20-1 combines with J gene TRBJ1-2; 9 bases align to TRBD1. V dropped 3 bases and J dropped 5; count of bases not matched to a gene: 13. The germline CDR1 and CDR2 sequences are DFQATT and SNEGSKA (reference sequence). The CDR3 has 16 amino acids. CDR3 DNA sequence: TGCAGTGCTAGTTACGGGACAGGGCCTTTCACTTATGGCTACACCTTC. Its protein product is CSASYGTGPFTYGYTF.

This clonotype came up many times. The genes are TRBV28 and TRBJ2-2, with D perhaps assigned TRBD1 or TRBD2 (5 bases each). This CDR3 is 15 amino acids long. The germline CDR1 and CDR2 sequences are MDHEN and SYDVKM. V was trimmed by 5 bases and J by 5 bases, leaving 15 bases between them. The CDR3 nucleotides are TGTGCCAGCAGTCGCGTACTGGGGACGACCGGGGAGCTGTTTTTT. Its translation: CASSRVLGTTGELFF.

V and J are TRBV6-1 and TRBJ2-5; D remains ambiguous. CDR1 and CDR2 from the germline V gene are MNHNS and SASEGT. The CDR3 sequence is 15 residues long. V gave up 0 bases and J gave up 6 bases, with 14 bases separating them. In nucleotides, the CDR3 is TGTGCCAGCAGTGAAGCGCTTTCAACCTTCCAGACCCAGTACTTC. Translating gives CASSEALSTFQTQYF.

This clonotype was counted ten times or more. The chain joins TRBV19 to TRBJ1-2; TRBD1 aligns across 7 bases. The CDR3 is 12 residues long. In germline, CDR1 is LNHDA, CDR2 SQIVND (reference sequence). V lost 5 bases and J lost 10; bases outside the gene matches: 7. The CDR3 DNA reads TGTGCCAGTAGTTTCAGGACAGGAAACTACACCTTC. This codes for CASSFRTGNYTF.

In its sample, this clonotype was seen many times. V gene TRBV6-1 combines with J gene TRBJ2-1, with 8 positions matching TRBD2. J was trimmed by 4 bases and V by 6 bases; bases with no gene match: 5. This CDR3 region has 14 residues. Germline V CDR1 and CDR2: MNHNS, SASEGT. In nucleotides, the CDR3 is TGTGCCAGCAGCCTAGCGGGCCTTTACAATGAGCAGTTCTTC. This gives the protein CASSLAGLYNEQFF.

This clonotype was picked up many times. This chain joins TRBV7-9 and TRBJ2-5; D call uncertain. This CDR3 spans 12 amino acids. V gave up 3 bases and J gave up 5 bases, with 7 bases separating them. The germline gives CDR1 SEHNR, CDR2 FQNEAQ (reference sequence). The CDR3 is CASSLISETQYF. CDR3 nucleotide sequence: TGTGCCAGCAGCTTGATTTCGGAGACCCAGTACTTC.

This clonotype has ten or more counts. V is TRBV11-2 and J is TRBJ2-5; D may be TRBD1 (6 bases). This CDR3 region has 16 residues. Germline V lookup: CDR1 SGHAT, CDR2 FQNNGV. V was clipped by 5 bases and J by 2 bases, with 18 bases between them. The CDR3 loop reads CASSEPGQGIQETQYF. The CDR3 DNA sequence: TGTGCCAGCAGCGAACCGGGACAAGGAATACAAGAGACCCAGTACTTC.

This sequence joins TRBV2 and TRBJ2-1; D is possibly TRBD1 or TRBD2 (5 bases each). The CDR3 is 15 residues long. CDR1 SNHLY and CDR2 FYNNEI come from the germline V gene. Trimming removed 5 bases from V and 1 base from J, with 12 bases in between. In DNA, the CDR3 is TGTGCCAGCAGTCGGGACGGAAATTCCTACAATGAGCAGTTCTTC. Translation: CASSRDGNSYNEQFF.

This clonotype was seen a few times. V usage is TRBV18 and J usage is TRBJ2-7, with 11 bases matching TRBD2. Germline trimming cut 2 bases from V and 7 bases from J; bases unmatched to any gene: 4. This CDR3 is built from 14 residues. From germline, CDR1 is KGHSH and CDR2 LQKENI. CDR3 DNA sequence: TGTGCCAGCTCACCAGAACTAGCGGGAGTTGAGCAGTACTTC. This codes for CASSPELAGVEQYF.

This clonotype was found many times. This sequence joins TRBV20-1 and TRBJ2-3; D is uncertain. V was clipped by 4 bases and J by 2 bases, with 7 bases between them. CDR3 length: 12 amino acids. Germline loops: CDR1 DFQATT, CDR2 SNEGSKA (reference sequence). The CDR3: CSAISVTDTQYF. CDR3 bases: TGCAGTGCTATATCCGTCACAGATACGCAGTATTTT.

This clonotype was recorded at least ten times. The CDR3 sequence: CGGGVYGYTF. CDR3 nucleotide sequence: TGCGGTGGGGGGGTATATGGCTACACCTTC. The chain is built from TRBV20-1 and TRBJ1-2, with a possible D match to TRBD1 (5 bases). Germline CDR1 reads DFQATT; CDR2 reads SNEGSKA (reference sequence). CDR3 length: 10 residues.

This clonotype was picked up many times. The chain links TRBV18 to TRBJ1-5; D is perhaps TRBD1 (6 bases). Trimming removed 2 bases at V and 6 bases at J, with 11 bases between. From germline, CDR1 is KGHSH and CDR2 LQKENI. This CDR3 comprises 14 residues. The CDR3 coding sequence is TGTGCCAGCTCACCATCAGGGGTCGGTCAGCCCCAGCATTTT. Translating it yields CASSPSGVGQPQHF.

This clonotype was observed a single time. The CDR3 DNA reads TGTGCCAGCAGCTTAGTTAGTAGGCTGGCTACGAGCACAGATACGCAGTATTTT. Amino acid sequence: CASSLVSRLATSTDTQYF. The chain is built from TRBV13 and TRBJ2-3; D remains unclear. V lost 1 base and J 0 bases, leaving 17 bases between the germline ends. CDR1 PRHDT and CDR2 FYEKMQ come from the germline V gene (reference sequence). The CDR3 contains 18 residues.

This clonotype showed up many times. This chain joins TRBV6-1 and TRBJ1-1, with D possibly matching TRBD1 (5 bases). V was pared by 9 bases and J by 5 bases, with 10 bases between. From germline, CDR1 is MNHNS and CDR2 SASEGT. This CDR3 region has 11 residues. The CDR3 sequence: CASRRGTEAFF. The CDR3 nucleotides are TGTGCCAGTCGAAGGGGAACTGAAGCTTTCTTT.

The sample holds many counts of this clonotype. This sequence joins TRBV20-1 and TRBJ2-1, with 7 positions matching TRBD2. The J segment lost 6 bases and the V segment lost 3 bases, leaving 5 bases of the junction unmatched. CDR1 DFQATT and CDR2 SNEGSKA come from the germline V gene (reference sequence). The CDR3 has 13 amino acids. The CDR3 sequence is CSASGGKINEQFF. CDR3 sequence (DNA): TGCAGTGCTAGCGGGGGGAAGATCAATGAGCAGTTCTTC.

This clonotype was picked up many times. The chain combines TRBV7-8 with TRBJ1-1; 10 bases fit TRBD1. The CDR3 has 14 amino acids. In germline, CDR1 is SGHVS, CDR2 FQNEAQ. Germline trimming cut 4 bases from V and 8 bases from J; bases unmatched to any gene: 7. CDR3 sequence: CASSSTGGFQEAFF. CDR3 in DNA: TGTGCCAGCAGCTCGACAGGGGGCTTTCAGGAAGCTTTCTTT.

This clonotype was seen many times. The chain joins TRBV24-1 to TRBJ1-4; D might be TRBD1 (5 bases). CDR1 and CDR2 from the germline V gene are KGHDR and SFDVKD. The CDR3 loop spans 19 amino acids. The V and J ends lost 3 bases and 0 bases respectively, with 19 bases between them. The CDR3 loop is CATSDEWDRTPATNEKLFF. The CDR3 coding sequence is TGTGCCACCAGTGATGAATGGGACCGCACACCTGCAACTAATGAAAAACTGTTTTTT.

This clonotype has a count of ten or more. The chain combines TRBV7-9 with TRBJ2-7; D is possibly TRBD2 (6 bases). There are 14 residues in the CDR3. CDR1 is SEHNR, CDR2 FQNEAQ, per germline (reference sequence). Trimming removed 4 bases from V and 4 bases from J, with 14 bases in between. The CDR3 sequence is CASSSREGRYEQYF. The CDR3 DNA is TGTGCCAGCAGCTCAAGGGAAGGGAGGTACGAGCAGTACTTC.